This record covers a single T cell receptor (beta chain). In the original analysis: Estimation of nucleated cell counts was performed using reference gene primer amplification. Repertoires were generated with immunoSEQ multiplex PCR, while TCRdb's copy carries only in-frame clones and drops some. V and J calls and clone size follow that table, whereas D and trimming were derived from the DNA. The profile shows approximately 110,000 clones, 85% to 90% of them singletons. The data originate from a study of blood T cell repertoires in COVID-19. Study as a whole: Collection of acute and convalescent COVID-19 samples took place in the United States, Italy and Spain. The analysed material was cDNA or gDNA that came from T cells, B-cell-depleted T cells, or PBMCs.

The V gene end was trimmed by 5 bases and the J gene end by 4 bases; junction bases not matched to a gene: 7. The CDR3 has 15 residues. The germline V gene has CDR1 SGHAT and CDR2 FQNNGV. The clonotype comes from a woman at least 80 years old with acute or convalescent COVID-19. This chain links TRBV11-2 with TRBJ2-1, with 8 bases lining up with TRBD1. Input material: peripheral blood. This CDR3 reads CASSLQGGRYNEQFF. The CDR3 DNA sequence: TGTGCCAGCAGCCTACAGGGGGGTCGGTACAATGAGCAGTTCTTC.